The clone carrying this T cell receptor (beta chain) appeared a few times. Per germline, CDR1 MNHEY and CDR2 SVGEGT. The CDR3 runs 13 residues. V was cut by 5 bases and J by 5 bases, with 10 bases left in between. One entry per CDR3 protein, called by TCRdb with MiXCR from the RT-PCR reads. The table includes hundreds of thousands of distinct CDR3 sequences, 12% to 15% detected once. The sequenced material came from memory CD4+ T cells from blood. This clonotype originated in a female donor in good health, serving as a healthy control. The V and J genes are TRBV6-2 or TRBV6-3 and TRBJ1-5, with D hard to call. The CDR3 spells CASSQWWDQPQHF. CDR3 coding DNA: TGTGCCAGCAGTCAATGGTGGGATCAGCCCCAGCATTTT.